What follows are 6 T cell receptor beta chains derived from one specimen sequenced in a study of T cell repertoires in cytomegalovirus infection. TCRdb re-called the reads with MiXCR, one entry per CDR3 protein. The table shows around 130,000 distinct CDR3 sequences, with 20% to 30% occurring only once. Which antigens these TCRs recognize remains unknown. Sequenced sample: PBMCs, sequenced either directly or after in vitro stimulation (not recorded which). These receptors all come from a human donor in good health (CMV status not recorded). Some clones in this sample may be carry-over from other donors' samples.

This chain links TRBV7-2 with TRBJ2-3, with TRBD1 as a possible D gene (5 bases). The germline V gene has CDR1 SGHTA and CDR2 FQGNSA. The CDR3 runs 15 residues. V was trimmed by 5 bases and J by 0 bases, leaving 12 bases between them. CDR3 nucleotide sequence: TGTGCCAGCAGCCCCTCGAGACAGAGCACAGATACGCAGTATTTT. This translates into CASSPSRQSTDTQYF.

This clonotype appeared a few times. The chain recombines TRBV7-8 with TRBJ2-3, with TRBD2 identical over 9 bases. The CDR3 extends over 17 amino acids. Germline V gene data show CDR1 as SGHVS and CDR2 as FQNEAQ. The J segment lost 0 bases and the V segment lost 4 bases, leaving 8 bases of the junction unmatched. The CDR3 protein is CASSSTATSGSTDTQYF. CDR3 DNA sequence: TGTGCCAGCAGCTCTACGGCCACTAGCGGGAGCACAGATACGCAGTATTTT.

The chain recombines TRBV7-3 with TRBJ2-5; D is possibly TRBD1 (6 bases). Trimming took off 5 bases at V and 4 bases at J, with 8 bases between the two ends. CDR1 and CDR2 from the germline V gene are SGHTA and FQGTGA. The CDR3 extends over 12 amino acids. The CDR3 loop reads CASSPTGETQYF. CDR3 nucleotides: TGTGCCAGCAGCCCGACAGGAGAGACCCAGTACTTC.

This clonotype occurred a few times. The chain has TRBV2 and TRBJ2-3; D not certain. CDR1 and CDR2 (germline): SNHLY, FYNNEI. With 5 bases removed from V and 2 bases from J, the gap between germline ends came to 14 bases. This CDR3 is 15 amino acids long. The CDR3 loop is CASSYSSPHTDTQYF. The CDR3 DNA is TGTGCCAGCAGTTACTCTAGTCCCCACACAGATACGCAGTATTTT. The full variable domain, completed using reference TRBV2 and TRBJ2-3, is EPEVTQTPSHQVTQMGQEVILRCVPISNHLYFYWYRQILGQKVEFLVSFYNNEISEKSEIFDDQFSVERPDGSNFTLKIRSTKLEDSAMYFCASSYSSPHTDTQYFGPGTRLTVL.

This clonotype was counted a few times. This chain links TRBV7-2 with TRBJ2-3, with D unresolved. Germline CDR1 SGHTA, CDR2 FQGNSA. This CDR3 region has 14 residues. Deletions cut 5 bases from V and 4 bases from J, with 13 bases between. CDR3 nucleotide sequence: TGTGCCAGCAGCCCTCTTAATCCCCCAGATACGCAGTATTTT. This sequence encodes CASSPLNPPDTQYF.

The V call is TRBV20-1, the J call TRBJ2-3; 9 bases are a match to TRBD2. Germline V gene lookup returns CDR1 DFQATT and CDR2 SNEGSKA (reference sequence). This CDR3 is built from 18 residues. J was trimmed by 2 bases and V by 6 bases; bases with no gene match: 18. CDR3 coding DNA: TGCAGTGCCTCACGATCATTCCGCGGGGGGGTCAACACAGATACGCAGTATTTT. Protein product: CSASRSFRGGVNTDTQYF.